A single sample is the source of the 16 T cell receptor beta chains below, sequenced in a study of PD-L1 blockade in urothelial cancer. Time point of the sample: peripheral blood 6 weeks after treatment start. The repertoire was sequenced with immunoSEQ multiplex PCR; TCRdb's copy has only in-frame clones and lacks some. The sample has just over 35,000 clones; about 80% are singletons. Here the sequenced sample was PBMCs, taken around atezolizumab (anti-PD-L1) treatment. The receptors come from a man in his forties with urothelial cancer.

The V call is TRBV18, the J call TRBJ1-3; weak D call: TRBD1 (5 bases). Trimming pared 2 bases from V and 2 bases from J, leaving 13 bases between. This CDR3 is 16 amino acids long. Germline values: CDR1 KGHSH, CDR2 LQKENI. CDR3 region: CASSPIPDIPGNTIYF. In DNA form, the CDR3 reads TGTGCCAGCTCACCAATCCCGGACATCCCTGGAAACACCATATATTTT.

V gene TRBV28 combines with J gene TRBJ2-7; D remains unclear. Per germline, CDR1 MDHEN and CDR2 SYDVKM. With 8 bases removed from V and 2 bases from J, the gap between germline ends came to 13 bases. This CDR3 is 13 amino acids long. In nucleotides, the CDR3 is TGTGCCAGCGTTACTTTCTCACCCTACGAGCAGTACTTC. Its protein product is CASVTFSPYEQYF.

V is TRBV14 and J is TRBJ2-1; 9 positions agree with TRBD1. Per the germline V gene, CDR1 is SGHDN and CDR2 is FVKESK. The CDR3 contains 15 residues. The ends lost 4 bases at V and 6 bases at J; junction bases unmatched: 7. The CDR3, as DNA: TGTGCCAGCAGCCGGAGGACAGGGGCCCGCAATGAGCAGTTCTTC. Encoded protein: CASSRRTGARNEQFF.

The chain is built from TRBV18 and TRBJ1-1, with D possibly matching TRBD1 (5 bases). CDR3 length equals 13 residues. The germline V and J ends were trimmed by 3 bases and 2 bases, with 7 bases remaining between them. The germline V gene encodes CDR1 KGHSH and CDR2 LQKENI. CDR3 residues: CASSPGGNTEAFF. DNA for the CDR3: TGTGCCAGCTCACCGGGGGGTAACACTGAAGCTTTCTTT.

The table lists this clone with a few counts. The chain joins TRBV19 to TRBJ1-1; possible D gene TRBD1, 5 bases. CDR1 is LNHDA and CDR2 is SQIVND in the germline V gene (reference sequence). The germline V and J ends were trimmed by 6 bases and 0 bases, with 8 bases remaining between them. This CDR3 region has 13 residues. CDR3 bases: TGTGCCAGTAGGGGGGAGGTGAACACTGAAGCTTTCTTT. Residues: CASRGEVNTEAFF.

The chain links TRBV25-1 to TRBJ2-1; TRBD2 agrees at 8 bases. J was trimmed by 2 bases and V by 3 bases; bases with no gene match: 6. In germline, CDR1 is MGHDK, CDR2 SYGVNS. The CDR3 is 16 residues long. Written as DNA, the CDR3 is TGTGCCAGCAGTGATCCCTACGGGAGGGCCTACAATGAGCAGTTCTTC. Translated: CASSDPYGRAYNEQFF.

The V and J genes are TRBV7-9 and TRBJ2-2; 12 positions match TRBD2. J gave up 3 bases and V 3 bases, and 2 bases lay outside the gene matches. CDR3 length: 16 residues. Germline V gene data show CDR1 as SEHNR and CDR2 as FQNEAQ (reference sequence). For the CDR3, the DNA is TGTGCCAGCAGCTTGACTAGCGGGAGAGACACCGGGGAGCTGTTTTTT. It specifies CASSLTSGRDTGELFF.

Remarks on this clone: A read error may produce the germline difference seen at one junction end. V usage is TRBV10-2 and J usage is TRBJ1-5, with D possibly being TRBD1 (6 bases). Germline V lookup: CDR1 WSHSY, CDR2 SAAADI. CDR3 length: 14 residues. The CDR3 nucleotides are TGCGCCAGCAGGGAGTCCGGGGGGCCTCAGCCCCAGCATTTT. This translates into CASRESGGPQPQHF.

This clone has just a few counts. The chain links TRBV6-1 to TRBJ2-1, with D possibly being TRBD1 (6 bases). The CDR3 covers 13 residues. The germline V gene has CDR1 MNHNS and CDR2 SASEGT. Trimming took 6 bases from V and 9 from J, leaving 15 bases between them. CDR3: CASSPQGLGEQFF. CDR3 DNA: TGTGCCAGCAGCCCTCAGGGGTTGGGTGAGCAGTTCTTC.

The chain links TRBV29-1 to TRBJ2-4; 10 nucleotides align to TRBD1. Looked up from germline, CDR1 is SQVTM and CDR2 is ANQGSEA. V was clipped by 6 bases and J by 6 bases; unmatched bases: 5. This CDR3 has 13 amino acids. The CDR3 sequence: CSVRRDRGNIQYF. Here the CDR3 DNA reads TGCAGCGTCCGCCGGGACAGGGGAAACATTCAGTACTTC.

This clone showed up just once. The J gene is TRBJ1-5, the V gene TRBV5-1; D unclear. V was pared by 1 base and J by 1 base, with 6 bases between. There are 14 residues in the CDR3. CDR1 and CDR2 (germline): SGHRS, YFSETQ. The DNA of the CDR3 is TGCGCCAGCAGCTTGTTCGGGAGCAATCAGCCCCAGCATTTT. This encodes CASSLFGSNQPQHF.

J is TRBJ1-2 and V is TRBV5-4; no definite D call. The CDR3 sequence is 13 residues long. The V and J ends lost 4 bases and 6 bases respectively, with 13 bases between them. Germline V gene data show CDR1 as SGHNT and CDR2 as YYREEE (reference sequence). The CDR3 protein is CASSPGRKDGYTF. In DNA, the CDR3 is TGTGCCAGCAGCCCCGGGAGGAAGGATGGCTACACCTTC.

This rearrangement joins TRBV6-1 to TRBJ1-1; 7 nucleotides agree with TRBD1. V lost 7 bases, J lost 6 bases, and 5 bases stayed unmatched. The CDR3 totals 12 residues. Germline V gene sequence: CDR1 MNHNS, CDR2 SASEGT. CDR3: CASMRGLSEAFF. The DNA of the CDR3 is TGTGCCAGCATGAGGGGGCTGTCTGAAGCTTTCTTT.

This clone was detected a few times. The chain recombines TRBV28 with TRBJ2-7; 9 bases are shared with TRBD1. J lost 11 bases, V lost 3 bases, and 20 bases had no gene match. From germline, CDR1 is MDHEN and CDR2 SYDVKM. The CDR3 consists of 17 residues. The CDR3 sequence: CASSFDRGIMGEGSEYF. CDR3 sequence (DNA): TGTGCCAGCAGTTTCGACAGGGGGATTATGGGAGAGGGGTCGGAGTACTTC.

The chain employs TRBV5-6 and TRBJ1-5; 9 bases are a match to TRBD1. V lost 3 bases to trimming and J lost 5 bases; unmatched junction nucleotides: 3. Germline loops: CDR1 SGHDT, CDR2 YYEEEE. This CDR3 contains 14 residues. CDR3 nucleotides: TGTGCCAGCAGCTCGACAGGGGGGCATCAGCCCCAGCATTTT. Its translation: CASSSTGGHQPQHF.

CDR3 sequence reads: CASSPRSTRSGANVLTF. The CDR3 DNA reads as TGTGCCAGCAGCCCCCGGAGCACGCGCTCTGGGGCCAACGTCCTGACTTTC. This chain uses TRBV7-3 with TRBJ2-6; D gene ambiguous. This CDR3 region has 17 residues. Germline loops: CDR1 SGHTA, CDR2 FQGTGA. Trimming took off 5 bases at V and 0 bases at J, with 14 bases between the two ends.